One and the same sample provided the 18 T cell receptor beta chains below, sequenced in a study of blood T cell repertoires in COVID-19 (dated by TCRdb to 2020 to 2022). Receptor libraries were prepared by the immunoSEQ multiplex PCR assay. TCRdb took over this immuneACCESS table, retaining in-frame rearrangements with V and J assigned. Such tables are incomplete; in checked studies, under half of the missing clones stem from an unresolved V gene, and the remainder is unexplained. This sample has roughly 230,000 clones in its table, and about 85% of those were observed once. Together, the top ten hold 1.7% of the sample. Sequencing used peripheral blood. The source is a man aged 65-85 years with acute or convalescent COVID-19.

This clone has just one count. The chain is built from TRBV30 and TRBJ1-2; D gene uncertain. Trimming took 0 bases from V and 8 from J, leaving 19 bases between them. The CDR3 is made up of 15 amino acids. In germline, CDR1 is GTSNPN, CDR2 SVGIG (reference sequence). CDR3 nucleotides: TGTGCCTGGAGTGTACTTCGGCCAAACTACGGGGGCTACACCTTC. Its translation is CAWSVLRPNYGGYTF.

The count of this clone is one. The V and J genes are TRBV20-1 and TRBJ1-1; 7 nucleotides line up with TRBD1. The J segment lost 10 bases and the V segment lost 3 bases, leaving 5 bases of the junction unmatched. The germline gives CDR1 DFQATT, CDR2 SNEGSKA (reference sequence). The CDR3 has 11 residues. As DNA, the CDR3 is TGCAGTGCTAGTGAGGGGGCGCGAGCTTTCTTT. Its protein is CSASEGARAFF.

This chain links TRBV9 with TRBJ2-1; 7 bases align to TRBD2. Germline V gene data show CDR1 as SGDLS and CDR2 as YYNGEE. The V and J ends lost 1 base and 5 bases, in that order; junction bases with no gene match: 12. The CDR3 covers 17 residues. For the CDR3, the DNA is TGTGCCAGCAGCGTATCCCCCCTTAGCGGGTTTAACAATGAGCAGTTCTTC. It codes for CASSVSPLSGFNNEQFF. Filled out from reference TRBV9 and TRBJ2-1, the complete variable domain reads DSGVTQTPKHLITATGQRVTLRCSPRSGDLSVYWYQQSLDQGLQFLIQYYNGEERAKGNILERFSAQQFPDLHSELNLSSLELGDSALYFCASSVSPLSGFNNEQFFGPGTRLTVL.

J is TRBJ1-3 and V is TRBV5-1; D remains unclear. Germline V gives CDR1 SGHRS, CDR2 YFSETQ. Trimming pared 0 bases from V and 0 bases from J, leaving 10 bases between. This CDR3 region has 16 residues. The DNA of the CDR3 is TGCGCCAGCAGCTTGGGAGAGCGCCACTCTGGAAACACCATATATTTT. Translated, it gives CASSLGERHSGNTIYF.

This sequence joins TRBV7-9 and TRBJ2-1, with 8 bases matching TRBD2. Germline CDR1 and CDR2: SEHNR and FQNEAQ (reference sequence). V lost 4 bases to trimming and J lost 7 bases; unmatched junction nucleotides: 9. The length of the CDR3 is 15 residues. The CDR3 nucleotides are TGTGCCAGCAGCTCCCTAGGCGAGCGGGAGAATGAGCAGTTCTTC. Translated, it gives CASSSLGERENEQFF.

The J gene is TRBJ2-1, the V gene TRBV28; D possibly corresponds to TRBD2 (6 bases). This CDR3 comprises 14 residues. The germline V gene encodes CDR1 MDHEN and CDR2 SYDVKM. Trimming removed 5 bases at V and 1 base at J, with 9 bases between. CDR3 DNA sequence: TGTGCCAGCAGTAGGGGAGGATCCTACAATGAGCAGTTCTTC. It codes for CASSRGGSYNEQFF.

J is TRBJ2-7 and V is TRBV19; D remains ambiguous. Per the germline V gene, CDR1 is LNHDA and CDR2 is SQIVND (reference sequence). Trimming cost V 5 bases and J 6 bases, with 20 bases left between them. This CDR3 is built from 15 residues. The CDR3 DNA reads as TGTGCCAGTAGTCCCCGTGACAAACCCATTTCCGAGCAGTACTTC. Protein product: CASSPRDKPISEQYF.

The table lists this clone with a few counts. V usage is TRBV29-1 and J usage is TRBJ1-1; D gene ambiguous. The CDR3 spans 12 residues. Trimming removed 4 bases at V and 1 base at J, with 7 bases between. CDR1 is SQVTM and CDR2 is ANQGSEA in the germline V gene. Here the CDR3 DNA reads TGCAGCGTTGGGTCGGGGAACACTGAAGCTTTCTTT. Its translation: CSVGSGNTEAFF.

The DNA for the CDR3 is TGCGCCAGCAGTGAGAAAGGGGCACTGAGCTACGAGCAGTACTTC. This gives the protein CASSEKGALSYEQYF. The chain uses TRBV10-1 and TRBJ2-7; possibly TRBD1 for D (5 bases). Germline loops: CDR1 WNHNN, CDR2 SYGVQD (reference sequence). The ends were cut back, 2 bases at V and 3 bases at J, with 14 bases in the middle. There are 15 residues in the CDR3.

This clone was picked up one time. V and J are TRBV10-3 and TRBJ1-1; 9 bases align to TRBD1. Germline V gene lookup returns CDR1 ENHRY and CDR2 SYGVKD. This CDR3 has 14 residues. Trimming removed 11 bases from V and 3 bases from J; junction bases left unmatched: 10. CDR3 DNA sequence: TGTGCCGCGCGACGGACAGGGGATGACACTGAAGCTTTCTTT. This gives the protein CAARRTGDDTEAFF.

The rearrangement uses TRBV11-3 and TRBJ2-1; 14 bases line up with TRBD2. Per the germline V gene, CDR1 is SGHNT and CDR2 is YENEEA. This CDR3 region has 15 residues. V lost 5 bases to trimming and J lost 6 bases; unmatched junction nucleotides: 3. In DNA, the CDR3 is TGTGCCAGCAGCACGGGACTAGCGGGAGTCAATGAGCAGTTCTTC. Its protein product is CASSTGLAGVNEQFF.

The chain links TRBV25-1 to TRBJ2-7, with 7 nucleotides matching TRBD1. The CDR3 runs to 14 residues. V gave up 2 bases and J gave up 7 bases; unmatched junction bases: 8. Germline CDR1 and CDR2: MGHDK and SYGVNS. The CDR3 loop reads CASSERQGRGEQYF. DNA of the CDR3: TGTGCCAGCAGTGAAAGACAGGGAAGGGGGGAGCAGTACTTC.

The CDR3 here is CASMRTSSISYEQYF. CDR3 bases: TGTGCCAGCATGAGGACTAGCTCCATCTCCTACGAGCAGTACTTC. J is TRBJ2-7 and V is TRBV2; 8 bases are shared with TRBD2. Germline V lookup: CDR1 SNHLY, CDR2 FYNNEI. J gave up 0 bases and V 7 bases, and 8 bases lay outside the gene matches. The CDR3 totals 15 residues. The whole variable domain, filled in from reference TRBV2 and TRBJ2-7, reads EPEVTQTPSHQVTQMGQEVILRCVPISNHLYFYWYRQILGQKVEFLVSFYNNEISEKSEIFDDQFSVERPDGSNFTLKIRSTKLEDSAMYFCASMRTSSISYEQYFGPGTRLTVT.

For the CDR3, the DNA is TGTGCCAGCAGCAAGGACAGATACACAGATACGCAGTATTTT. Protein sequence: CASSKDRYTDTQYF. The chain joins TRBV5-4 to TRBJ2-3; D possibly corresponds to TRBD1 (6 bases). The CDR3 runs 14 residues. Trimming took off 4 bases at V and 2 bases at J, with 11 bases between the two ends. Looked up from germline, CDR1 is SGHNT and CDR2 is YYREEE (reference sequence).

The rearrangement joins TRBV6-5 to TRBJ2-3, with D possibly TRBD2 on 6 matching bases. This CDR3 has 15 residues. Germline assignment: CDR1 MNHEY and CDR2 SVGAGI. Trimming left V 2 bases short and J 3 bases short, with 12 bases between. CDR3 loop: CASSYLRGGTDTQYF. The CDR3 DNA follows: TGTGCCAGCAGTTACCTACGTGGGGGGACAGATACGCAGTATTTT.

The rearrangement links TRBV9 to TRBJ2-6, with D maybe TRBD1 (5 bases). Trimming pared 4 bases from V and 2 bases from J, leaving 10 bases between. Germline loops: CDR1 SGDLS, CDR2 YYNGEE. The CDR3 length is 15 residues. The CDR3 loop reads CASSTDSAGANVLTF. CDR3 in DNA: TGTGCCAGCAGCACTGACAGCGCTGGGGCCAACGTCCTGACTTTC.

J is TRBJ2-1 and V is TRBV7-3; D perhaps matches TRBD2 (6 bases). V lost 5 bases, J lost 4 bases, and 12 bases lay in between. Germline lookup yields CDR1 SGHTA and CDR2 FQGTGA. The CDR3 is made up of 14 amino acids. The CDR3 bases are TGTGCCAGCAGCCCCGGGACTGCGTACAATGAGCAGTTCTTC. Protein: CASSPGTAYNEQFF. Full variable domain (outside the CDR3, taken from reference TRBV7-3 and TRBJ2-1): GAGVSQTPSNKVTEKGKYVELRCDPISGHTALYWYRQSLGQGPEFLIYFQGTGAADDSGLPNDRFFAVRPEGSVSTLKIQRTERGDSAVYLCASSPGTAYNEQFFGPGTRLTVL.

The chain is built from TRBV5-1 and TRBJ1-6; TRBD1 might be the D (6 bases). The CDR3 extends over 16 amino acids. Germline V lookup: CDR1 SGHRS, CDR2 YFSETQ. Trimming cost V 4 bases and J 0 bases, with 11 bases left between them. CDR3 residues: CASSPGHSSYNSPLHF. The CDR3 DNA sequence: TGCGCCAGCAGCCCGGGACATAGCTCCTATAATTCACCCCTCCACTTT.